This T cell receptor (beta chain) comes out of a study of cytomegalovirus exposure and HLA in healthy donors. The PCR ran on 60 Vbeta and 13 Jbeta primers. Repertoires were generated with immunoSEQ multiplex PCR, while TCRdb's copy carries only in-frame clones and drops some. The table records 150,000 to 200,000 clones, less than 90% of them present only once. There are 13 residues in the CDR3. The V gene lost 10 bases and the J gene lost 0 bases, with 13 bases spanning the gap. The V gene's germline CDR1 is MNHEY and CDR2 SMNVEV (reference sequence). This sequence joins TRBV27 and TRBJ2-7, with D maybe TRBD1 (6 bases). The sample consisted of PBMCs. The source of this sequence is a woman aged 18 to 35 in good health and CMV-seronegative. CDR3 amino acids: CAIPRDNSYEQYF. CDR3 in DNA: TGTGCCATCCCCCGGGACAACTCCTACGAGCAGTACTTC.